This T cell receptor beta chain was recorded in a study of T cell repertoires in cytomegalovirus infection. Overall study: Public TCR beta signatures were indicative of both CMV infection and a matching HLA type. Study-wide findings and caveats: Using cumulative public TCR beta family frequency, the authors identified those who carried CMV together with the relevant HLA. Ex vivo responses were dominated by HLA-C-restricted CMV-specific TCR beta clonotypes.

One entry per CDR3 protein results from TCRdb running MiXCR on the reads. The sample includes about 160,000 distinct CDR3 sequences, approximately 17% seen only once; the top ten take around 20%. Worth noting for this clonotype: Its antigen remains unknown.

Germline-derived CDR1 and CDR2 are MNHEY and SVGEGT. Trimming took 5 bases from V and 7 from J; bases not matched to a gene: 11. The CDR3 is 16 residues long. This clonotype originated in a human donor in good health (CMV status not recorded). Some clones in this sample may be carry-over from other donors' samples. Input material: CD8+ T cells from PBMCs. The chain employs TRBV6-2 or TRBV6-3 and TRBJ2-1; 10 bases are shared with TRBD2. The CDR3 loop reads CASSALLAGSQNEQFF. The CDR3 DNA reads TGTGCCAGCAGTGCCCTACTAGCGGGGAGCCAGAATGAGCAGTTCTTC.